This TCR beta chain derives from a study of identical twins (dated by TCRdb to the mid-2010s). General notes on the study: The study deep-sequenced TCR alpha and beta repertoires from monozygotic twins, unrelated adults of various ages and cord blood to test whether fetal clonotypes persist. To rule out contamination, replicate twin experiments were performed at different times with different library preparation protocols. Results and caveats for the whole study, not just this receptor: Out-of-frame TCR alpha sequences shared between twins showed an excess of low generation-probability sequences compared with coincidental sharing between unrelated individuals. Recombination models systematically underestimated out-of-frame TCR alpha sharing in monozygotic twins but agreed with sharing between unrelated individuals. Invariant T cells such as MAIT and iNKT could partly confound zero-insertion analyses, though diverse VJ usage argued against this for most clonotypes. Fewer insertions were carried by abundant cord blood beta clonotypes, a similar but weaker trend appeared in young adult naive repertoires, and no such trend appeared in memory repertoires. In beta out-of-frame sequences, excess twin sharing was weaker, because having fewer shared sequences lowered the signal-to-noise ratio. Conclusions relied on cross-sectional statistical analysis, since the same donors could not be followed over many years.

All donors were healthy Caucasians. Three pairs of female monozygotic twins, all aged 18 to 29 years, were included in the twin cohort. CD4+ and CD8+ T cell populations were isolated with positive isolation kits from Invitrogen. Inclusive of the bounding cysteine and phenylalanine, the CDR3 is 16 residues long. The entry retains the CDR3 DNA only, 48 bases that are in frame from base 1. Trimming removed 0 bases from V and 2 bases from J, leaving 10 bases between the germline ends. CDR1 and CDR2, looked up from the germline V gene, are KGHSH and LQKENI. To note about this clonotype: Its specific antigen is unknown. No base quality information exists; no much larger clone differs at one position.

The library was built by means of 5' RACE. The instrument given in TCRdb is Illumina HiSeq 2000. A universal primer binding site was added through template switching, and the final cDNA carried a unique molecular identifier so that TCR cDNA molecules could be counted accurately. Specific primers in the conserved constant-segment region were used to synthesize first-strand cDNA for the TCR alpha and beta chains. To control for contamination, each cDNA library was double barcoded with a SMART-Mk sample barcode plus Illumina barcodes. TruSeq adapter sequences along with Illumina sample barcodes were introduced in two successive PCR steps. Sequencing of the TCR alpha and beta cDNA libraries was done on the Illumina HiSeq platform using custom primers. In the source study's methods: Unique molecular identifiers were extracted from raw reads with MiGEC, and CDR3 positions were determined with MiXCR. For each individual, recombination models were inferred using an EM algorithm with the repgenHMM and IGoR tools. The analysis of shared clonotypes was done with the tcR package in R, with sharing normalized by the product of cloneset sizes. To study raw recombination without the effects of thymic and clonal selection, out-of-frame nonproductive sequences were analyzed. The public reads were run again by TCRdb, first through fastp at Q25 and then through MiXCR, and only productive beta chains were kept. Each entry merges the rows of one CDR3 protein and shows their most common DNA and genes. These V and J calls rely on TCRdb rather than the paper's analysis. The sample contains about 460,000 distinct CDR3 sequences, around 14% of them found a single time. Over 0.5% of the sample lies in the top ten.

These records were also assigned to another study, of yellow fever vaccine responses in identical twins. Reported in the second study: The authors reported that the T cell response to vaccination in identical twins appeared partly convergent and partly personalized. Focusing on identical twins, the study followed the T cell clones that responded to the vaccine, and did so with precision.

The sample taken for sequencing was CD4+ T cells sorted from blood. The sequence came from a woman aged 18 to 35 in good health. Rearrangement joined TRBV18 to TRBJ2-2; the D region possibly corresponds to TRBD2 (6 bases align). Read as DNA, the sequence is TGTGCCAGCTCACCACCGGGGGGTCTAAACACCGGGGAGCTGTTTTTT. This translates into CASSPPGGLNTGELFF.